A selection of T cell receptor beta chains follows, all from one sample in a study of regulatory T cells in long-lasting Graves disease. One entry per CDR3 protein, called by TCRdb with MiXCR from the multiplex PCR reads. The data hold 650,000 to 850,000 distinct CDR3 sequences, with roughly 30% observed a single time. Sequenced material: peripheral blood mononuclear cells (PBMCs), taken when the disease was refractory, from a patient treated with antithyroid drugs. The source of these receptors is a female donor with Graves disease. Both conserved end residues are part of each CDR3. Each record gives: CDR3 length, J gene, V gene, D gene, clone size, CDR3 protein, CDR3 DNA. A D gene is named only where the DNA matches it firmly. Size tells how often a clone was seen (once, few, many) or the class of an expanded clone, and some rows leave it out.

>12|TRBJ1-2|TRBV29-1|TRBD1|-
CSVDRGLGGYTF
TGCAGCGTAGACAGGGGGCTTGGAGGCTACACCTTC
>15|TRBJ1-2|TRBV27|-|-
CASSAGRGRGSGYTF
TGTGCCAGCAGTGCCGGTAGGGGCAGGGGTAGTGGCTACACCTTC
>17|TRBJ1-5|TRBV28|TRBD1|-
CASSLYLGQGGNQPQHF
TGTGCCAGCAGTTTGTATTTAGGACAGGGAGGCAATCAGCCCCAGCATTTT
>13|TRBJ1-1|TRBV3-1|-|few
CASWGGVNTEAFF
TGTGCCAGCTGGGGGGGGGTGAACACTGAAGCTTTCTTT
>14|TRBJ1-1|TRBV2|-|many
CASMDRRMNTEAFF
TGTGCCAGCATGGACAGACGCATGAACACTGAAGCTTTCTTT
>14|TRBJ1-1|TRBV14|-|-
CASSQPRAVTETFF
TGTGCCAGCAGCCAACCCCGGGCAGTCACTGAAACTTTCTTT
>19|TRBJ2-6|TRBV19|TRBD1|-
CASSMRPDRGGSGANVLTF
TGTGCCAGTAGTATGCGCCCGGACAGGGGTGGCTCTGGGGCCAACGTCCTGACTTTC
>14|TRBJ1-5|TRBV28|-|-
CASRHSTAIQPQHF
TGTGCCAGCAGACATAGTACGGCTATTCAGCCCCAGCATTTT
>16|TRBJ2-7|TRBV6-1|TRBD1|-
CASRLGQGAVISEQYF
TGTGCCAGCCGCCTGGGACAGGGGGCGGTCATAAGCGAGCAGTACTTC
>16|TRBJ2-5|TRBV3-1|TRBD2|many
CASSQRLAGSGETQYF
TGTGCCAGCAGCCAAAGGCTAGCGGGGTCCGGGGAGACCCAGTACTTC
>14|TRBJ1-1|TRBV6-1|-|-
CASTYSASPTEAFF
TGTGCCAGCACGTATAGCGCTAGTCCCACTGAAGCTTTCTTT
>13|TRBJ1-1|TRBV19|-|-
CASSMSANTEAFF
TGTGCCAGTAGTATGAGCGCGAACACTGAAGCTTTCTTT
>12|TRBJ1-4|TRBV28|TRBD1|many
CASLQGAEKLFF
TGTGCCAGTTTACAGGGGGCCGAAAAACTGTTTTTT
>13|TRBJ2-4|TRBV20-1|-|few
CSAPGVQGNIQYF
TGCAGTGCCCCCGGGGTCCAGGGGAACATTCAGTACTTC
>16|TRBJ2-7|TRBV28|TRBD2|-
CASMTSGSSRAYEQYF
TGTGCCAGTATGACTAGCGGGAGTTCTAGGGCCTACGAGCAGTACTTC
>13|TRBJ1-4|TRBV6-1|-|few
CASSTRAPEKLFF
TGTGCCAGCAGCACCCGGGCACCAGAAAAACTGTTTTTT
>16|TRBJ2-2|TRBV5-1|TRBD1|-
CASSRTTGDGTGELFF
TGCGCCAGCAGCCGTACAACAGGGGATGGCACCGGGGAGCTGTTTTTT
>15|TRBJ1-1|TRBV15|-|few
CATSRDGARGTEAFF
TGTGCCACCAGCAGAGATGGGGCCCGGGGGACTGAAGCTTTCTTT
>12|TRBJ2-7|TRBV12-3/TRBV12-4|TRBD2|few
CATEGLARRQYF
TGTGCCACCGAAGGACTAGCGCGTCGACAGTACTTC
>16|TRBJ2-7|TRBV27|TRBD2|many
CASSPLTSGRAYEQYF
TGTGCCAGCAGTCCCCTCACTAGCGGGAGGGCCTACGAGCAGTACTTC
>15|TRBJ1-4|TRBV20-1|-|many
CSASGRGSSNEKLFF
TGCAGTGCTAGTGGTAGGGGGTCGTCTAATGAAAAACTGTTTTTT
>13|TRBJ2-5|TRBV29-1|-|-
CGVVRQFQETQYF
TGCGGCGTTGTGAGACAGTTCCAAGAGACCCAGTACTTC
>14|TRBJ2-5|TRBV20-1|TRBD1|once
CSASFPGQQETQYF
TGCAGTGCTTCATTCCCGGGACAGCAAGAGACCCAGTACTTC
>18|TRBJ1-2|TRBV20-1|TRBD1|few
CSARSGRGDRGFSYGYTF
TGCAGTGCTAGATCGGGGAGGGGGGACAGGGGTTTCAGCTATGGCTACACCTTC
>12|TRBJ1-2|TRBV29-1|-|-
CSVPGGLSGYTF
TGCAGCGTTCCTGGGGGCCTAAGTGGCTACACCTTC
>14|TRBJ1-5|TRBV19|TRBD1|-
CASSSSGGLQPQHF
TGTGCCAGTAGTTCCTCAGGGGGCTTGCAGCCCCAGCATTTT
>15|TRBJ1-1|TRBV18|-|-
CASSPPGHSKTETFF
TGTGCCAGCTCACCTCCGGGACACTCGAAGACTGAAACTTTCTTT